The 21 T cell receptor beta chains below were found in one sample sequenced in a study of T cell changes during pregnancy in multiple sclerosis. Using immunoSEQ multiplex PCR, the repertoire was profiled, and TCRdb retains in-frame clones only, with some absent. The sample records roughly 110,000 clones, about 89% being singletons. The material was peripheral blood, obtained before pregnancy. The receptors derive from a female donor with multiple sclerosis, enrolled in a pregnancy study.

The rearrangement uses TRBV30 and TRBJ1-5; D is perhaps TRBD1 (6 bases). CDR1 is GTSNPN and CDR2 is SVGIG in the germline V gene (reference sequence). V was shortened by 5 bases and J by 7 bases, with 15 bases between the two germline ends. The CDR3 sequence is 13 residues long. The CDR3 sequence is CAWARGGGQPQHF. The DNA of the CDR3 is TGTGCCTGGGCGCGGGGAGGGGGGCAGCCCCAGCATTTT.

The chain combines TRBV28 with TRBJ1-5; D ambiguous. The CDR3 is 16 amino acids. V was clipped by 0 bases and J by 1 base, with 10 bases between them. The germline CDR1 and CDR2 sequences are MDHEN and SYDVKM. The CDR3 DNA follows: TGTGCCAGCAGTTTATGGGTAGGAGGGAGCAATCAGCCCCAGCATTTT. This encodes CASSLWVGGSNQPQHF.

The chain links TRBV4-3 to TRBJ2-2; TRBD1 matches 9 bases. Trimming removed 4 bases from V and 4 bases from J; junction bases left unmatched: 4. This CDR3 is built from 15 residues. The germline CDR1 and CDR2 sequences are LGHNA and YSLEER. CDR3 region: CASSPSGQGTGELFF. DNA for the CDR3: TGCGCCAGCAGCCCGTCGGGACAGGGCACCGGGGAGCTGTTTTTT.

The chain recombines TRBV6-1 with TRBJ1-2; a weak D match, TRBD1 (5 bases). The CDR3 consists of 13 residues. The V and J ends lost 4 bases and 6 bases respectively, with 12 bases between them. Germline-derived CDR1 and CDR2 are MNHNS and SASEGT. CDR3: CASSVQETNGYTF. As DNA, the CDR3 is TGTGCCAGCAGTGTACAGGAAACCAATGGCTACACCTTC.

For this clone: This sample includes further DNA sequences coding for the same CDR3. The chain recombines TRBV7-8 with TRBJ2-7; 12 nucleotides align to TRBD2. In germline, CDR1 is SGHVS, CDR2 FQNEAQ. There are 14 residues in the CDR3. The J segment lost 3 bases and the V segment lost 4 bases, leaving 1 base of the junction unmatched. The CDR3 sequence: CASSSGLAGYEQYF. DNA for the CDR3: TGTGCCAGCAGCTCGGGACTAGCGGGCTACGAGCAGTACTTC.

The table lists this clone with a count of one. The CDR3 sequence: CASSPGDSINIQYF. CDR3 nucleotide sequence: TGTGCCAGCTCTCCAGGGGACAGCATAAACATTCAGTACTTC. This rearrangement joins TRBV18 to TRBJ2-4; TRBD1 agrees at 7 bases. Germline CDR1 is KGHSH and CDR2 is LQKENI. V shed 6 bases and J 6 bases; nucleotides not matched to a gene: 8. CDR3 length: 14 amino acids.

The chain has TRBV25-1 and TRBJ1-2; a possible D gene is TRBD1 (5 bases). Germline CDR1 MGHDK, CDR2 SYGVNS. This CDR3 is 14 amino acids long. Between the trimmed V and J ends, which lost 1 base and 2 bases, there was a span of 8 bases. The CDR3 nucleotides are TGTGCCAGCAGTGAATCGAACAGGAACTATGGCTACACCTTC. The encoded protein is CASSESNRNYGYTF.

The chain uses TRBV6-5 and TRBJ2-7; TRBD2 matches at 10 bases. The CDR3 length is 15 residues. The germline V gene encodes CDR1 MNHEY and CDR2 SVGAGI. The V segment lost 3 bases and the J segment 6 bases; nucleotides outside the gene matches: 8. CDR3 sequence (DNA): TGTGCCAGCAGTTATGGGCTAGCGGGAGCCAGCGAGCAGTACTTC. Translation: CASSYGLAGASEQYF.

The chain joins TRBV29-1 to TRBJ2-1, with D perhaps matching TRBD2 (6 bases). CDR1 and CDR2 from the germline V gene are SQVTM and ANQGSEA. The CDR3 totals 16 residues. V lost 4 bases and J 3 bases, leaving 19 bases between the germline ends. This chain's CDR3 is CSVAKGSGHLYNEQFF. Here the CDR3 DNA reads TGCAGCGTTGCAAAGGGAAGCGGGCACCTCTACAATGAGCAGTTCTTC.

This clone has only one observation. The CDR3 DNA is TGTGCCAGCAGCCAAGATGGCGCACTAGCTGGCCTTTACGACGAGCAGTACTTC. Its translation: CASSQDGALAGLYDEQYF. The rearrangement joins TRBV14 to TRBJ2-7; weak D call: TRBD2 (6 bases). CDR3 length equals 18 residues. CDR1 and CDR2 from the germline V gene are SGHDN and FVKESK. Deletions cut 0 bases from V and 5 bases from J, with 23 bases between.

This clone was recorded only once. The chain carries TRBV6-5 and TRBJ2-7, with a possible D match to TRBD2 (5 bases). The V end was cut by 4 bases, the J end by 2 bases, with 12 bases between. This CDR3 has 14 amino acids. Germline CDR1 and CDR2: MNHEY and SVGAGI. CDR3: CASSSRGMAYEQYF. CDR3 coding DNA: TGTGCCAGCAGTTCGAGAGGGATGGCCTACGAGCAGTACTTC.

This clone was counted only a few times. The chain employs TRBV15 and TRBJ1-4, with TRBD1 identical over 8 bases. This CDR3 has 16 residues. Losses at the gene ends were 0 bases for V and 6 bases for J; bases not matched to a gene: 6. CDR1 is LNHNV, CDR2 YYDKDF, per germline (reference sequence). The CDR3 nucleotides are TGTGCCACCAGCAGAGATTCCGGGACAGGCGATGAAAAACTGTTTTTT. It is translated as CATSRDSGTGDEKLFF.

This chain uses TRBV19 with TRBJ2-1; TRBD2 matches 11 bases. After removal of 7 bases from V and 5 bases from J, the junction contained 7 bases not matched to a gene. This CDR3 contains 15 residues. Germline V gives CDR1 LNHDA, CDR2 SQIVND (reference sequence). The CDR3 region has the DNA TGTGCCAGTACCCCGGGACTAGCGGTCCACAATGAGCAGTTCTTC. Translation gives CASTPGLAVHNEQFF.

The chain links TRBV7-3 to TRBJ2-2, with TRBD2 matching over 11 bases. The V gene end was trimmed by 5 bases and the J gene end by 5 bases; junction bases not matched to a gene: 4. Germline V gene lookup returns CDR1 SGHTA and CDR2 FQGTGA. The CDR3 runs to 15 residues. CDR3 loop: CASSPRTSGTGELFF. The CDR3 nucleotides read TGTGCCAGCAGCCCCCGGACTAGCGGGACCGGGGAGCTGTTTTTT. Together with reference TRBV7-3 and TRBJ2-2, the CDR3 gives the full variable domain: GAGVSQTPSNKVTEKGKYVELRCDPISGHTALYWYRQSLGQGPEFLIYFQGTGAADDSGLPNDRFFAVRPEGSVSTLKIQRTERGDSAVYLCASSPRTSGTGELFFGEGSRLTVL.

V gene TRBV10-2 combines with J gene TRBJ2-5; TRBD2 agrees at 10 bases. The germline CDR1 and CDR2 sequences are WSHSY and SAAADI. The CDR3 has 18 amino acids. V shed 1 base, J shed 0 bases, and the junction held 8 bases outside the gene matches. The CDR3 region has the DNA TGCGCCAGCAGTGAGTTATTAACTAGCGGGACTTACCAAGAGACCCAGTACTTC. Translation: CASSELLTSGTYQETQYF.

CDR3 coding DNA: TGTGCCAGCAGTTACTCGACTAGCGGCGATGAGCAGTTCTTC. It is translated as CASSYSTSGDEQFF. This rearrangement joins TRBV6-5 to TRBJ2-1; 9 positions match TRBD2. Germline V gene data show CDR1 as MNHEY and CDR2 as SVGAGI. There are 14 residues in the CDR3. V shed 0 bases and J 8 bases; nucleotides not matched to a gene: 2.

This rearrangement joins TRBV28 to TRBJ2-7; no reliable D call. The CDR3 totals 13 residues. The germline V gene has CDR1 MDHEN and CDR2 SYDVKM. V was trimmed by 3 bases and J by 1 base, leaving 7 bases between them. As DNA, the CDR3 is TGTGCCAGCAGTTTTAGCACTTCCTACGAGCAGTACTTC. Protein: CASSFSTSYEQYF.

The chain uses TRBV4-2 and TRBJ1-2; possible D gene TRBD1, 5 bases. CDR3 size: 14 residues. In germline, CDR1 is LGHNA, CDR2 YNFKEQ. The V end was cut by 5 bases, the J end by 1 base, with 11 bases between. CDR3 protein: CASSLRTFNYGYTF. The CDR3, as DNA: TGTGCCAGCAGCTTACGGACATTTAACTATGGCTACACCTTC.

V gene TRBV4-1 combines with J gene TRBJ2-7; TRBD1 matches at 9 bases. V shed 2 bases, J shed 3 bases, and the junction held 2 bases outside the gene matches. This CDR3 region has 14 residues. Germline CDR1 and CDR2: MGHRA and YSYEKL. DNA for the CDR3: TGCGCCAGCAGCCAACCGGGACAGGGCTACGAGCAGTACTTC. Translation: CASSQPGQGYEQYF.

V is TRBV14 and J is TRBJ1-5; 7 bases map to TRBD1. V was clipped by 2 bases and J by 4 bases; unmatched bases: 5. The CDR3 spans 15 residues. Germline assignment: CDR1 SGHDN and CDR2 FVKESK. The CDR3 here is CASSQRNRGNQPQHF. The DNA of the CDR3 is TGTGCCAGCAGCCAAAGAAACAGGGGTAATCAGCCCCAGCATTTT.

This sequence joins TRBV19 and TRBJ2-3, with 9 nucleotides matching TRBD2. Looked up from germline, CDR1 is LNHDA and CDR2 is SQIVND (reference sequence). Trimming at V came to 5 bases and at J to 5 bases, leaving 2 bases not matched to a gene. This CDR3 contains 13 residues. CDR3 loop: CASSASGKDTQYF. DNA of the CDR3: TGTGCCAGTAGTGCTAGCGGGAAAGATACGCAGTATTTT.